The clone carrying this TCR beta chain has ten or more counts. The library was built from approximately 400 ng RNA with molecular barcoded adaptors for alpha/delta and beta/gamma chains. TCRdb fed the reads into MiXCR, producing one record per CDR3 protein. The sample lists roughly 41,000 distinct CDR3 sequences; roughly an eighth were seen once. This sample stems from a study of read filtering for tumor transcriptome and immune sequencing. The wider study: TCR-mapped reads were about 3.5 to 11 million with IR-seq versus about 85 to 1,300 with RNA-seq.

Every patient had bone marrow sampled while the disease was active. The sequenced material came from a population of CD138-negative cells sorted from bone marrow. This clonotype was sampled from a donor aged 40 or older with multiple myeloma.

The CDR3 DNA reads TGCAGTGCTAGGGACCCGGGACAGGGGTCGTACGAGCAGTACTTC. Its translation is CSARDPGQGSYEQYF. The chain joins TRBV20-1 to TRBJ2-7; 10 bases are a match to TRBD1. The V gene's germline CDR1 is DFQATT and CDR2 SNEGSKA (reference sequence). J lost 4 bases, V lost 3 bases, and 9 bases had no gene match. The CDR3 runs 15 residues.